The rows below give T cell receptor beta chains drawn from one sample of a study of blood T cell repertoires in COVID-19. TCRdb keeps only in-frame clones here, not all; method: immunoSEQ multiplex PCR. This table has some 30,000 clones, 88% appearing once. The specimen sequenced was peripheral blood. The receptors come from a human donor with active COVID-19. The donor label of this sample is uncertain. The CDR3 runs from the conserved cysteine through the conserved F or W. Each record gives: D gene, clone size, V gene, J gene, CDR3 protein. A D gene is named only where the DNA matches it firmly. Rows give clone size only sometimes, using once, few, many, or a class for an expanded clone.

>-|once|TRBV24-1|TRBJ1-2
CATSDFRNRDYGYTF
>-|-|TRBV12-1|TRBJ2-5
CASSFILVGSGDFRKTQYF
>-|-|TRBV11-2|TRBJ2-3
CASSSWTSTDTQYF
>TRBD2|once|TRBV4-3|TRBJ2-4
CASSQHSGEVNIQYF
>TRBD1|once|TRBV7-2|TRBJ2-2
CASSRGQGGTGELFF
>-|-|TRBV27|TRBJ1-2
CASSLSLGVGGYTF
>-|-|TRBV20-1|TRBJ1-2
CSASPGGYTF
>-|-|TRBV5-4|TRBJ1-5
CASSSGRVPDRDNQPQHF
>TRBD2|-|TRBV28|TRBJ2-5
CASSLRRGVAGQETQYF
>-|-|TRBV15|TRBJ2-2
CATGKDSLPGELFF
>TRBD1|-|TRBV14|TRBJ2-7
CASSEMTGKVEQYF
>-|few|TRBV7-2|TRBJ1-6
CASSPIQNSPLHF
>-|-|TRBV5-4|TRBJ2-5
CASSPRVGGQETQYF
>-|-|TRBV23-1|TRBJ1-1
CASSQFHGPPNTEAFF
>TRBD1|few|TRBV10-2|TRBJ1-5
CASRDRAYQPQHF
>-|-|TRBV29-1|TRBJ1-2
CSVVRAGAPGYTF
>TRBD1|-|TRBV18|TRBJ1-2
CASSPIYGQGEGYGYTF
>-|-|TRBV5-5|TRBJ1-6
CASSLSSGTSYRPLHF
>TRBD1|-|TRBV10-3|TRBJ1-2
CAISAAGGYGYTF
>-|-|TRBV4-1|TRBJ1-1
CASSQTLTRGQKTEAFF
>-|-|TRBV5-4|TRBJ2-7
CASSRTTGEQYF
>TRBD2|-|TRBV11-1|TRBJ2-3
CASSDDGLAVTQYF
>-|-|TRBV5-4|TRBJ1-4
CASSLQTGPNEKLFF
>TRBD1|-|TRBV7-2|TRBJ1-2
CASSLAYRTGRDPNYGYTF
>-|-|TRBV11-1|TRBJ1-2
CASSLERHTGPHGYTF
>TRBD2|-|TRBV4-1|TRBJ2-4
CASSHGTSGGVKIAKNIQYF
>TRBD2|few|TRBV2|TRBJ2-1
CASIYGGGTNEQFF
>TRBD1|-|TRBV6-6|TRBJ2-1
CASRQGSEQFF
>TRBD1|-|TRBV7-2|TRBJ2-4
CASSPGQVPNIQYF
>-|-|TRBV14|TRBJ2-3
CASSPQNTDTQYF
>-|-|TRBV12-3/TRBV12-4|TRBJ1-1
CASRARGTEAFF
>TRBD2|-|TRBV7-6|TRBJ2-1
CASRGGLAPNNEQFF
>TRBD1|-|TRBV6-1|TRBJ2-3
CASSEPGQRTDTQYF
>-|-|TRBV5-1|TRBJ2-7
CASSFGTGYYEQYF
>-|-|TRBV19|TRBJ2-1
CASSMWGGLSGSYNEQFF
>-|-|TRBV7-6|TRBJ2-2
CASSLEASSSTGELFF
>-|-|TRBV5-1|TRBJ1-1
CASSLGRQVSGTEAFF
>TRBD2|-|TRBV6-2/TRBV6-3|TRBJ2-3
CASSYEASGGPSTDTQYF
>-|-|TRBV23-1|TRBJ2-1
CASSQPDSSPTYNEQFF
>-|-|TRBV28|TRBJ2-1
CASKPSSGKSYNEQFF
>-|-|TRBV5-4|TRBJ1-6
CASSFQGRSYNSPLHF
>-|-|TRBV5-1|TRBJ1-5
CASSLGPGENQPQHF
>TRBD2|-|TRBV3-1/TRBV3-2|TRBJ2-3
CASSPGTSGGARDTQYF
>TRBD1|-|TRBV19|TRBJ1-2
CASSLTGGNYGYTF
>TRBD1|-|TRBV7-9|TRBJ2-1
CASSLRTGVINEQFF
>-|-|TRBV7-2|TRBJ1-2
CASSFQGQIYGYTF
>TRBD2|-|TRBV12-3/TRBV12-4|TRBJ2-7
CASSSGGPYEQYF
>-|-|TRBV9|TRBJ2-1
CASSVYISDEQFF
>-|few|TRBV5-5|TRBJ1-2
CASSLREGRDGYTF